These T cell receptor beta chains were read from a single sample in a study of CD4+ T cells in melanoma. Data came from immunoSEQ multiplex PCR; TCRdb stores just in-frame clones and leaves some out. The data show approximately 110,000 clones, approximately 90% seen once. Sequenced input: peripheral blood. The receptors derive from a human donor with melanoma. Each CDR3 is given with its conserved first and last residue. A D gene is named only where the DNA matches it firmly. Some rows have no size entry. The others give once, few or many, or a class for an expanded clone.

CDR3aa: CAWSVLGSNQPQHF; CDR3nt: TGTGCCTGGAGTGTTTTGGGCAGCAATCAGCCCCAGCATTTT; j_gene: TRBJ1-5; d_gene: NA; v_gene: TRBV30; abundance: NA
CDR3aa: CASSLNSGSSYEQYF; CDR3nt: TGCGCCAGCAGCTTGAATAGCGGGTCCTCCTACGAGCAGTACTTC; j_gene: TRBJ2-7; d_gene: TRBD2; v_gene: TRBV5-1; abundance: NA
CDR3aa: CASSSGAGGQNIQYF; CDR3nt: TGTGCCAGCAGCTCCGGGGCGGGGGGGCAAAACATTCAGTACTTC; j_gene: TRBJ2-4; d_gene: TRBD2; v_gene: TRBV7-2; abundance: NA
CDR3aa: CASSLGKSYEQYF; CDR3nt: TGTGCCAGCAGCTTGGGGAAAAGCTACGAGCAGTACTTC; j_gene: TRBJ2-7; d_gene: NA; v_gene: TRBV5-4; abundance: NA
CDR3aa: CASKAGVSGTDTQYF; CDR3nt: TGTGCCAGTAAGGCGGGGGTGTCGGGCACAGATACGCAGTATTTT; j_gene: TRBJ2-3; d_gene: TRBD2; v_gene: TRBV19; abundance: NA
CDR3aa: CASSSGLPGQPQHF; CDR3nt: TGTGCCAGCAGCTCGGGACTCCCGGGACAGCCCCAGCATTTT; j_gene: TRBJ1-5; d_gene: NA; v_gene: TRBV5-6; abundance: NA
CDR3aa: CASRPQGPTSPLHF; CDR3nt: TGCGCCAGCAGACCTCAGGGGCCCACTTCACCCCTCCACTTT; j_gene: TRBJ1-6; d_gene: NA; v_gene: TRBV4-1; abundance: NA
CDR3aa: CASSLAYTGELFF; CDR3nt: TGTGCCAGCAGCTTAGCCTACACCGGGGAGCTGTTTTTT; j_gene: TRBJ2-2; d_gene: NA; v_gene: TRBV11-2; abundance: NA
CDR3aa: CASSARDVRGETQYF; CDR3nt: TGTGCCAGCAGCGCGCGGGACGTTAGAGGGGAGACCCAGTACTTC; j_gene: TRBJ2-5; d_gene: NA; v_gene: TRBV9; abundance: NA
CDR3aa: CASSSGTAHSNQPQHF; CDR3nt: TGTGCCAGCAGCTCGGGGACAGCCCATAGCAATCAGCCCCAGCATTTT; j_gene: TRBJ1-5; d_gene: TRBD1; v_gene: TRBV11-2; abundance: NA
CDR3aa: CASSLDEGSSYEQYF; CDR3nt: TGTGCCAGCAGCTTAGATGAGGGCAGCTCCTACGAGCAGTACTTC; j_gene: TRBJ2-7; d_gene: NA; v_gene: TRBV7-2; abundance: many
CDR3aa: CASSQDRLAADTQYF; CDR3nt: TGCGCCAGCAGCCAAGATCGGCTAGCGGCGGATACGCAGTATTTT; j_gene: TRBJ2-3; d_gene: TRBD2; v_gene: TRBV4-3; abundance: once
CDR3aa: CASSTNRARIYSNQPQHF; CDR3nt: TGTGCCAGTAGTACTAACAGGGCCCGCATCTATAGCAATCAGCCCCAGCATTTT; j_gene: TRBJ1-5; d_gene: NA; v_gene: TRBV19; abundance: NA
CDR3aa: CATGTGGHEQYF; CDR3nt: TGTGCCACCGGGACAGGGGGCCACGAGCAGTACTTC; j_gene: TRBJ2-7; d_gene: TRBD1; v_gene: TRBV7-9; abundance: NA
CDR3aa: CASSLSLGSFEKLFF; CDR3nt: TGTGCCAGCAGTTTAAGTCTCGGGAGTTTTGAAAAACTGTTTTTT; j_gene: TRBJ1-4; d_gene: NA; v_gene: TRBV27; abundance: once
CDR3aa: CASSFGGKPNYGYTF; CDR3nt: TGCGCCAGCAGCTTCGGGGGAAAGCCTAACTATGGCTACACCTTC; j_gene: TRBJ1-2; d_gene: NA; v_gene: TRBV5-1; abundance: NA
CDR3aa: CASQTGPAYEQYF; CDR3nt: TGTGCCAGCCAGACAGGGCCCGCCTACGAGCAGTACTTC; j_gene: TRBJ2-7; d_gene: TRBD1; v_gene: TRBV6-1; abundance: NA
CDR3aa: CASSLRPGRNNEQFF; CDR3nt: TGCGCCAGCAGCTTGCGCCCGGGACGCAATAATGAGCAGTTCTTC; j_gene: TRBJ2-1; d_gene: NA; v_gene: TRBV5-1; abundance: NA
CDR3aa: CASTVLDIQYF; CDR3nt: TGTGCCAGCACCGTGCTAGACATTCAGTACTTC; j_gene: TRBJ2-4; d_gene: NA; v_gene: TRBV7-2; abundance: NA
CDR3aa: CASSLTSGATDTQYF; CDR3nt: TGCGCCAGCAGCCTGACTAGCGGGGCCACAGATACGCAGTATTTT; j_gene: TRBJ2-3; d_gene: TRBD2; v_gene: TRBV5-1; abundance: NA
CDR3aa: CASTGNTEAFF; CDR3nt: TGCGCCAGCACCGGGAACACTGAAGCTTTCTTT; j_gene: TRBJ1-1; d_gene: NA; v_gene: TRBV4-3; abundance: NA
CDR3aa: CASSQVGGKETQYF; CDR3nt: TGTGCCAGCAGCCAAGTCGGGGGAAAAGAGACCCAGTACTTC; j_gene: TRBJ2-5; d_gene: NA; v_gene: TRBV4-2; abundance: NA
CDR3aa: CATSRDPPSSGQFF; CDR3nt: TGTGCCACCAGCAGAGATCCACCCTCTAGCGGCCAGTTCTTC; j_gene: TRBJ2-1; d_gene: TRBD2; v_gene: TRBV15; abundance: NA
CDR3aa: CASRQGGAFGEQYF; CDR3nt: TGTGCCAGCAGACAAGGGGGGGCCTTTGGCGAGCAGTACTTC; j_gene: TRBJ2-7; d_gene: NA; v_gene: TRBV11-2; abundance: medium-sized
CDR3aa: CASSRHGTASNQPQHF; CDR3nt: TGTGCCAGCAGTCGCCACGGGACAGCCAGCAATCAGCCCCAGCATTTT; j_gene: TRBJ1-5; d_gene: TRBD1; v_gene: TRBV28; abundance: NA
CDR3aa: CASSINSGGEETQYF; CDR3nt: TGTGCCAGTAGTATTAATAGCGGAGGGGAGGAGACCCAGTACTTC; j_gene: TRBJ2-5; d_gene: NA; v_gene: TRBV19; abundance: NA